The entry below gives a single T cell receptor beta chain sequence along with its context. V was cut by 4 bases and J by 4 bases, with 8 bases left in between. The CDR3 contains 13 residues. The germline V gene has CDR1 SGHNT and CDR2 YYREEE (reference sequence). The sample belongs to a study of blood T cell repertoires in COVID-19. Overall study context: The origin of the acute and convalescent COVID-19 samples was the United States, Italy and Spain. PBMCs, B-cell-depleted T cells, or T cells were the source of the cDNA or gDNA that made up the material.

Enrolment of Seattle patients took place during active infection, and they were followed longitudinally. Per the original methods: Reference gene primer amplification yielded estimated nucleated cell counts. Clones were read by immunoSEQ multiplex PCR, and TCRdb kept only the in-frame ones, dropping some. That table furnishes V, J and clone size, whereas the DNA furnished D and trimming. In the table there are about 480,000 clones, roughly 89% of which are singletons. The chain links TRBV5-4 to TRBJ2-2; tentative D call: TRBD2 (5 bases). Sequenced input: peripheral blood. The TCR comes from a man younger than 35 with COVID-19, enrolled during active disease. The CDR3 region has the DNA TGTGCCAGCAGCCCGGCGGGCACCGGGGAGCTGTTTTTT. Translation: CASSPAGTGELFF.